This TCR beta chain comes out of a study of PD-1 blockade in classical Hodgkin lymphoma. The CDR3 has 13 amino acids. Trimming removed 2 bases from V and 2 bases from J, with 8 bases in between. CDR1 is SGHNT, CDR2 YYREEE, per germline (reference sequence). Findings of the study overall: In newly diagnosed patients, baseline TCR diversity was reportedly below that of healthy donors.

Comment on this clone: Its target is unknown.

Time point of the sample: newly diagnosed, previously untreated cHL patient sample. Magnetic negative selection was used to purify CD4+ T cells from PBMCs that had been thawed. Using immunoSEQ multiplex PCR, the repertoire was profiled, and TCRdb retains in-frame clones only, with some absent. The data hold some 28,000 clones, with 80% to 90% observed a single time. Sample: CD4+ T cells from blood. The V and J genes are TRBV5-4 and TRBJ2-7; tentatively, D is TRBD1 (5 bases). This TCR derives from a human donor with classical Hodgkin lymphoma. The CDR3 DNA sequence: TGTGCCAGCAGCTTATCAGGGACCTACGAGCAGTACTTC. Its protein product is CASSLSGTYEQYF.